The rows below give T cell receptor beta chains drawn from one sample of a study of blood T cells in healthy people across ages. MiXCR, applied by TCRdb to the 5' RACE reads, yields one record per CDR3 protein. This sample has hundreds of thousands of distinct CDR3 sequences, with more than 45% found just once. The sample taken for sequencing was blood. The source of these receptors is a man aged 25-45 years in good health. Both conserved end residues are part of each CDR3. A D gene is named only where the DNA matches it firmly. A row's size may be missing; if present it is once, few, many or a size class.

clone size	D gene	J gene	V gene	CDR3 DNA	CDR3 protein
-	TRBD2	TRBJ2-1	TRBV7-2	TGTGCCAGCAGCTTAAACAGCGGGACTAACTACAATGAGCAGTTCTTC	CASSLNSGTNYNEQFF
-	-	TRBJ1-5	TRBV5-8	TGTGCCAGCAGCTTGGGTACTTGGCATCAGCCCCAGCATTTT	CASSLGTWHQPQHF
-	-	TRBJ2-7	TRBV7-6	TGTGCCAGCAGCCCGCTCCGGGACTCCATCAATGAGCAGTACTTC	CASSPLRDSINEQYF
few	-	TRBJ1-5	TRBV28	TGTGCCAGCAGTCCGATAGGACAAAGCCCTAATCAGCCCCAGCATTTT	CASSPIGQSPNQPQHF
-	-	TRBJ2-1	TRBV20-1	TGCAGTGCTCGCCAGAAGGCTATGACGGATGAGCAGTTCTTC	CSARQKAMTDEQFF
few	-	TRBJ2-7	TRBV4-3	TGCGCCAGCAGCCAAGTTGTGGGCAGGGGATACGAGCAGTACTTC	CASSQVVGRGYEQYF
-	-	TRBJ2-1	TRBV6-6	TGTGCCAGCAGTTCTCTAGGTAGAGGCAGTGAGCAGTTCTTC	CASSSLGRGSEQFF
few	-	TRBJ2-6	TRBV28	TGTGCCAGCAGTGGCCCGGCTACTGGGGCCAACGTCCTGACTTTC	CASSGPATGANVLTF
-	-	TRBJ2-5	TRBV2	TGTGCCAGCAGGAAGACTTCGACCGTAGGAGAGACCCAGTACTTC	CASRKTSTVGETQYF
-	TRBD2	TRBJ2-1	TRBV20-1	TGCAGTGCTAGAGACCCGGGGGGTTCCTACAATGAGCAGTTCTTC	CSARDPGGSYNEQFF
-	-	TRBJ2-1	TRBV6-5	TGTGCCAGCAGCCGCGAGAGGGGACGCCACAATGAGCAGTTCTTC	CASSRERGRHNEQFF
-	-	TRBJ2-5	TRBV7-9	TGTGCCGGGACTCCAGGGGAGACCCAGTACTTC	CAGTPGETQYF
many	TRBD1	TRBJ2-7	TRBV7-2	TGTGCCAGCAGCTTAGGAGGGGGCGGAATCTCGGCGCAGTACTTC	CASSLGGGGISAQYF
-	-	TRBJ2-5	TRBV28	TGTGCCACGCTGACGCGAGAGACCCAGTACTTC	CATLTRETQYF
-	-	TRBJ1-1	TRBV20-1	TGCAGTGCTGTACAGGGTACCAACACTGAAGCTTTCTTT	CSAVQGTNTEAFF
once	-	TRBJ2-7	TRBV7-3	TGTGCCAGCAGCCCGAACCCTCGCGTCCACGCCTACGAGCAGTACTTC	CASSPNPRVHAYEQYF
-	TRBD2	TRBJ2-5	TRBV28	TGTGCCAGCACAGGGTGGCTAGCGGGAGGGATTCAAGAGACCCAGTACTTC	CASTGWLAGGIQETQYF